This TCR beta chain was captured in a study of T cell responses to AZD1222 COVID-19 vaccine. Study-wide results and limits: Regions 160-218 and 743-854 dominated among vaccine-associated CD4 TCRs spanning spike.

Method: immunoSEQ multiplex PCR; TCRdb's copy keeps in-frame clones and lacks some. The profile shows 150,000 to 170,000 clones, 86% of them singletons. This CDR3 spans 16 amino acids. The germline V gene has CDR1 SGHDN and CDR2 FVKESK. V lost 1 base, J lost 5 bases, and 17 bases lay in between. As regards this clone: No antigen is known for it.

The chain joins TRBV14 to TRBJ1-1, with TRBD1 as a possible D gene (5 bases). Sample: peripheral blood, taken on day 0 of MenACWY control vaccination. This sequence was found in an adult in good health. CDR3 nucleotide sequence: TGTGCCAGCAGCCAAGCGGCCAATGGAGGGGTGACTGAAGCTTTCTTT. Amino acids: CASSQAANGGVTEAFF.